The following is a T cell receptor (beta chain) sequence with its context. What it binds is not known. The data were obtained in a study of cytomegalovirus exposure and HLA in healthy donors. The study, taken as a whole, reports: Prior analysis indicated that the majority of TCR beta V segments exhibited productivity approximately 90% or approximately 30% of the time. The listing of 160 or so TCR beta chains classed them as cytomegalovirus-associated.

The CDR3 extends over 16 amino acids. The junction had 4 bases not matched to a gene; V was cut back by 1 base and J by 0 bases. The V gene's germline CDR1 is GTSNPN and CDR2 SVGIG (reference sequence). With 60 Vbeta and 13 Jbeta primers, the PCR was carried out. The assay was immunoSEQ multiplex PCR, and TCRdb's table has in-frame clones only and misses some. Of about 120,000 clones listed, roughly 78% are singletons. V gene TRBV30 combines with J gene TRBJ1-3, with TRBD1 matching over 9 bases. The sample comprised PBMCs. This TCR was recovered from a woman between 25 and 40 years old in good health and CMV-seropositive. The CDR3 coding sequence is TGTGCCTGGAGTGGGGACAGGGCGAGCTCTGGAAACACCATATATTTT. This gives the protein CAWSGDRASSGNTIYF.